The 2 T cell receptor beta chains below were found in one sample sequenced in a study of blood T cell repertoires in COVID-19. Here immunoSEQ multiplex PCR was the method, and the copy in TCRdb shows in-frame clones only, minus some. This table holds 250,000 or so clones, about 83% found once. Sequencing used peripheral blood. These receptors were taken from a woman between 35 and 50 years old who had recovered from COVID-19.

This sequence joins TRBV27 and TRBJ1-4; 8 nucleotides align to TRBD1. The CDR3 contains 14 residues. Unmatched junction bases numbered 4, after V lost 6 bases and J lost 4 bases. Germline V gene lookup returns CDR1 MNHEY and CDR2 SMNVEV (reference sequence). As DNA, the CDR3 is TGTGCCAGCAGACGACAGGGGATTAATGAAAAACTGTTTTTT. This codes for CASRRQGINEKLFF.

This clone was counted once. Other DNA sequences in this sample translate to the same CDR3. This chain links TRBV5-1 with TRBJ1-1; no reliable D call. Germline V CDR1 and CDR2: SGHRS, YFSETQ. The V gene lost 2 bases and the J gene lost 5 bases, with 10 bases spanning the gap. The length of the CDR3 is 13 residues. The CDR3 region is CASSLAGITEAFF. DNA for the CDR3: TGCGCCAGCAGCTTAGCAGGTATTACTGAAGCTTTCTTT.